The TCR beta chain described here comes from a study of CD8 T cells in ankylosing spondylitis. The study's findings and limits: Under 10 highly homologous variants formed a TCR beta motif that appeared characteristic of ankylosing spondylitis blood.

TCRdb re-derived calls from the 5' RACE reads in MiXCR, one entry per CDR3 protein. The sample has some 450,000 distinct CDR3 sequences; roughly 18% are singletons. This clonotype was seen a few times. Its antigen is unknown. Trimming took 0 bases from V and 5 from J, leaving 13 bases between them. This CDR3 comprises 14 residues. The V gene's germline CDR1 is DFQATT and CDR2 SNEGSKA (reference sequence). This TCR was recovered from a male donor with ankylosing spondylitis. Sequences were obtained from blood, either unsorted or a sorted T cell fraction (not recorded which). The chain employs TRBV20-1 and TRBJ1-1; possible D gene TRBD1, 5 bases. This CDR3 is CSARDRRGGTEAFF. DNA for the CDR3: TGCAGTGCTAGAGATAGGCGGGGGGGGACTGAAGCTTTCTTT.